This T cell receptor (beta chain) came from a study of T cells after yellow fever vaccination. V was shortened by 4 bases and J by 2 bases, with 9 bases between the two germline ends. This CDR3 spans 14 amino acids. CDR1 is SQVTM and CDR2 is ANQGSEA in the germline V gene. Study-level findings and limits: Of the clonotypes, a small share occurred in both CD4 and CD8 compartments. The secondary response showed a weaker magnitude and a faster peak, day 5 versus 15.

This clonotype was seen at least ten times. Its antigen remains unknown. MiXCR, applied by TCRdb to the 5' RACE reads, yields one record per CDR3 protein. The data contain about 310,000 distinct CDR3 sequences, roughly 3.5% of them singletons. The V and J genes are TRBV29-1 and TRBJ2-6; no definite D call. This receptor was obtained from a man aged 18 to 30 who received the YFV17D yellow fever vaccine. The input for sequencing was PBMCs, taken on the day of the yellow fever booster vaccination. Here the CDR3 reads CSVGRNTGANVLTF. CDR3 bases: TGCAGCGTTGGGCGGAACACTGGGGCCAACGTCCTGACTTTC.